This T cell receptor (beta chain) was obtained from a study of blood T cell repertoires in COVID-19. Study as a whole: The United States, Italy and Spain were the sources of the acute and convalescent COVID-19 samples.

TCRdb's table, derived via immunoSEQ multiplex PCR, lists solely in-frame clones and lacks some. The table lists over 200,000 clones, roughly 92% of them singletons. The CDR3 has 12 amino acids. V shed 4 bases and J shed 8 bases, with 12 bases lying between them. Germline V gene lookup returns CDR1 SGHRS and CDR2 YFSETQ. What was sequenced was peripheral blood. The genes are TRBV5-1 and TRBJ1-2; D ambiguous. The receptor was isolated from a man aged 55 to 70 with COVID-19, enrolled during active disease. The CDR3 is CASSPAGEGYTF. DNA of the CDR3: TGCGCCAGCAGCCCAGCCGGGGAGGGCTACACCTTC.